This passage covers 10 T cell receptor beta chains from one sample sequenced in a study of T cell responses to AZD1222 COVID-19 vaccine. Sequenced by immunoSEQ multiplex PCR; TCRdb stores in-frame clones only, minus some. Here the sample spans roughly 160,000 clones, around 92% being singletons. The specimen was peripheral blood, collected on day 0 of AZD1222 vaccination. Receptor source: an adult in good health.

The chain combines TRBV5-5 with TRBJ1-2; D ambiguous. Germline assignment: CDR1 SGHKS and CDR2 YYEKEE (reference sequence). The CDR3 spans 14 residues. V was pared by 4 bases and J by 3 bases, with 13 bases between. DNA of the CDR3: TGTGCCAGCAGCCCCTCGAGAGAGGACTATGGCTACACCTTC. Protein product: CASSPSREDYGYTF.

The chain combines TRBV20-1 with TRBJ1-1; possibly TRBD1 for D (5 bases). Germline V gene sequence: CDR1 DFQATT, CDR2 SNEGSKA (reference sequence). The length of the CDR3 is 10 residues. CDR3 bases: TGCGGGGGGGAGAACACTGAAGCTTTCTTT. This encodes CGGENTEAFF.

The V gene is TRBV18, the J gene TRBJ2-7; TRBD1 agrees at 7 bases. This CDR3 contains 16 residues. CDR1 KGHSH and CDR2 LQKENI come from the germline V gene. Trimming took 2 bases from V and 0 from J; bases not matched to a gene: 7. As DNA, the CDR3 is TGTGCCAGCTCACCAGTACAGGGGCATACCTCCTACGAGCAGTACTTC. It is translated as CASSPVQGHTSYEQYF.

V is TRBV6-4 and J is TRBJ2-1, with 7 bases fitting TRBD2. CDR1 and CDR2 (germline): MRHNA, SNTAGT. V gave up 8 bases and J gave up 6 bases; unmatched junction bases: 10. The CDR3 runs 14 residues. The CDR3, as DNA: TGTGCCAGCTCGGCGGGGGACGTGTCCAATGAGCAGTTCTTC. Encoded protein: CASSAGDVSNEQFF.

The gene calls are TRBV12-1 and TRBJ1-5. TRBV12-1 is described as a pseudogene. The CDR3 sequence is 16 residues long. This CDR3 reads CASSPGSTQLNQPQHF. The CDR3 DNA is TGTGCCAGCAGCCCGGGGTCCACACAGTTGAATCAGCCCCAGCATTTT.

This chain joins TRBV7-9 and TRBJ1-2; 10 positions agree with TRBD1. In germline, CDR1 is SEHNR, CDR2 FQNEAQ (reference sequence). The CDR3 is 15 residues long. The trim removed 5 bases at V and 8 bases at J, leaving 11 bases unmatched. This chain's CDR3 is CASSGWDRGTRGYTF. The CDR3 region has the DNA TGTGCCAGCAGCGGATGGGACAGGGGAACTCGAGGCTACACCTTC.

The genes are TRBV5-1 and TRBJ2-7; TRBD2 matches at 9 bases. The length of the CDR3 is 15 residues. The germline V gene has CDR1 SGHRS and CDR2 YFSETQ. The V segment lost 4 bases and the J segment 3 bases; nucleotides outside the gene matches: 8. CDR3 bases: TGCGCCAGCAGCCCCAGAGCGGGGGGCATCTACGAGCAGTACTTC. Its translation: CASSPRAGGIYEQYF. The entire variable domain, with the rest obtained from reference TRBV5-1 and TRBJ2-7, is as follows: KAGVTQTPRYLIKTRGQQVTLSCSPISGHRSVSWYQQTPGQGLQFLFEYFSETQRNKGNFPGRFSGRQFSNSRSEMNVSTLELGDSALYLCASSPRAGGIYEQYFGPGTRLTVT.

The gene calls are TRBV24-1 and TRBJ1-2; no reliable D call. Between the trimmed V and J ends, which lost 0 bases and 9 bases, there was a span of 13 bases. Germline V gene sequence: CDR1 KGHDR, CDR2 SFDVKD. CDR3 length: 14 residues. This chain's CDR3 is CATSDLSPGASYTF. CDR3 nucleotide sequence: TGTGCCACCAGTGATTTGTCCCCAGGCGCGAGCTACACCTTC.

CDR3 sequence: CASSLGPNYGYTF. The CDR3 DNA sequence: TGTGCCAGCAGTTTGGGTCCTAACTATGGCTACACCTTC. The J gene is TRBJ1-2, the V gene TRBV28, with D hard to call. The CDR3 is 13 amino acids. Germline CDR1 is MDHEN and CDR2 is SYDVKM. V was clipped by 3 bases and J by 0 bases, with 5 bases between them.

This chain connects TRBV18 to TRBJ1-5; TRBD1 might be the D (5 bases). This CDR3 has 16 amino acids. V shed 3 bases and J shed 6 bases, with 18 bases lying between them. Germline CDR1 is KGHSH and CDR2 is LQKENI. In nucleotides, the CDR3 is TGTGCCAGCTCACCCCGGGGACGGTCGATGGGTCAGCCCCAGCATTTT. This translates into CASSPRGRSMGQPQHF.